This T cell receptor (beta chain) was documented in a study of CXCR3-negative and CXCR3-positive naive CD8 T cells. Turning to the study itself: Cumulative TRB read yield was approximately 135 million, averaging about 1.5 +/- 0.3 million per library. Findings and caveats of the study: Because surface CD5 did not distinguish the naive subsets, TCR strength was inferred from TRB CDR3 properties. The study found more hydrophobic TRB CDR3s in CXCR3-positive naive cells than in CXCR3-negative naive cells.

This CDR3 has 15 residues. CDR1 is MDHEN, CDR2 SYDVKM, per germline. Concerning this clonotype: No antigen is known for it.

The sorter processed each CD8+ T cell subset in triplicate at some 330,000 cells apiece. CD45RO-CCR7+CD27+CD95- was the phenotype of naive CD8+ T cells. The study made its TRB cDNA libraries by 5' RACE, adding UMI labels. TCRdb re-called the 5' RACE reads; one entry per CDR3 protein, DNA not given. The sample's table shows some 85,000 distinct CDR3 sequences. The genes are TRBV28 and TRBJ2-2; TCRdb names TRBD2, which stays unverified in the absence of DNA. Sequencing was done on a sample of naive CXCR3+ CD8+ T cells from blood. As for subset: CD45RO-CCR7+CD27+CD95- naive CD8+ T cells expressing CXCR3 (TNR3+). The receptor was isolated from a human donor in good health. Some clones in this sample may be carry-over from other donors' samples. The CDR3 region is CASNLGGGFTGELFF.